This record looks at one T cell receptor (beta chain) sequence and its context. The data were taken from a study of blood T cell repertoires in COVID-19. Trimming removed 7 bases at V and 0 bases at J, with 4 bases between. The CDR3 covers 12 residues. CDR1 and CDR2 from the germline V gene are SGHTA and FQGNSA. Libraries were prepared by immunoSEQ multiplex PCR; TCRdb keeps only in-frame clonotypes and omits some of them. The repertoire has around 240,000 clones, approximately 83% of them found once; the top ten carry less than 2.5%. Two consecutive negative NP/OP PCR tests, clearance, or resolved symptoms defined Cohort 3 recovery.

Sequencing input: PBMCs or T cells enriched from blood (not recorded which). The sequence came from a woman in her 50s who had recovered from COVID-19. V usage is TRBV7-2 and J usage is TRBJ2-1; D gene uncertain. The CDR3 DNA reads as TGTGCCAGCAAGAGCTCCTACAATGAGCAGTTCTTC. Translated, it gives CASKSSYNEQFF.